These 25 T cell receptor beta chains were all obtained from the same sample, sequenced in a study of T cells after yellow fever vaccination. TCRdb re-called the 5' RACE reads through MiXCR, storing one row per CDR3 protein. The sample holds 340,000 or so distinct CDR3 sequences, around 12% seen once. Here the sequenced sample was CD4+ T cells sorted from PBMCs, taken 15 days after the yellow fever booster vaccination. These receptors were obtained from a man aged 18-30 years who received the YFV17D yellow fever vaccine.

This chain uses TRBV7-9 with TRBJ2-7; D might be TRBD2 (6 bases). Germline V gives CDR1 SEHNR, CDR2 FQNEAQ (reference sequence). V dropped 5 bases and J dropped 2 bases, with 13 bases sitting between them. The CDR3 is 14 residues long. This CDR3 is CASSRLGATYEQYF. In nucleotides, the CDR3 is TGTGCCAGCAGCAGACTAGGTGCAACCTACGAGCAGTACTTC.

In this sample, this clonotype turned up a few times. V usage is TRBV3-1 and J usage is TRBJ2-1; D is possibly TRBD2 (6 bases). With 4 bases removed from V and 12 bases from J, the gap between germline ends came to 22 bases. The CDR3 extends over 15 amino acids. Germline V gives CDR1 LGHDT, CDR2 YNNKEL (reference sequence). DNA for the CDR3: TGTGCCAGCAGCCCAGATGTCTCGGGGGTGATAGTGCAGTTCTTC. This codes for CASSPDVSGVIVQFF.

The CDR3 DNA sequence: TGCGCCAGCAGCCAGCTAACAGATACGCAGTATTTT. It encodes CASSQLTDTQYF. The rearrangement links TRBV5-1 to TRBJ2-3, with D unclear. The ends were cut back, 4 bases at V and 3 bases at J, with 6 bases in the middle. Germline V lookup: CDR1 SGHRS, CDR2 YFSETQ. The CDR3 consists of 12 residues.

This clonotype was seen more than once but under ten times. The rearrangement joins TRBV30 to TRBJ2-2; D gene ambiguous. This CDR3 has 11 amino acids. From germline, CDR1 is GTSNPN and CDR2 SVGIG (reference sequence). V was cut by 4 bases and J by 2 bases, with 2 bases left in between. The CDR3 nucleotides read TGTGCCTGGACAAACACCGGGGAGCTGTTTTTT. Translation: CAWTNTGELFF. Variable domain in full (rest from reference TRBV30 and TRBJ2-2): SQTIHQWPATLVQPVGSPLSLECTVEGTSNPNLYWYRQAAGRGLQLLFYSVGIGQISSEVPQNLSASRPQDRQFILSSKKLLLSDSGFYLCAWTNTGELFFGEGSRLTVL.

The gene calls are TRBV5-1 and TRBJ2-5, with TRBD2 matching 10 bases. CDR1 and CDR2 (germline): SGHRS, YFSETQ. V dropped 6 bases and J dropped 2; count of bases not matched to a gene: 4. CDR3 length: 14 amino acids. CDR3 amino acids: CASKLAGEQETQYF. CDR3 bases: TGCGCCAGCAAGCTAGCGGGGGAACAAGAGACCCAGTACTTC.

This clonotype was picked up many times. The gene calls are TRBV11-2 and TRBJ1-6; 8 bases line up with TRBD1. With 5 bases clipped from V and 6 bases from J, the junction kept 9 bases outside the gene matches. Germline assignment: CDR1 SGHAT and CDR2 FQNNGV. The CDR3 spans 16 residues. CDR3 amino acids: CASSPNLGQANSPLHF. As DNA, the CDR3 is TGTGCCAGCAGCCCTAACTTGGGACAGGCTAATTCACCCCTCCACTTT. The full variable domain, rest sourced from reference TRBV11-2 and TRBJ1-6, is EAGVAQSPRYKIIEKRQSVAFWCNPISGHATLYWYQQILGQGPKLLIQFQNNGVVDDSQLPKDRFSAERLKGVDSTLKIQPAKLEDSAVYLCASSPNLGQANSPLHFGNGTRLTVT.

This clonotype was recorded at least ten times. V and J are TRBV7-2 and TRBJ2-5, with 9 bases lining up with TRBD1. V trimming: 7 bases; J trimming: 7 bases; junction bases outside the gene matches: 19. CDR3 length: 17 amino acids. Germline V gene sequence: CDR1 SGHTA, CDR2 FQGNSA. DNA of the CDR3: TGTGCCAGCAATTCTATCCTTCTCAACAGGGGGCTCGGGACCCAGTACTTC. Translated: CASNSILLNRGLGTQYF.

This clonotype came up many times. The J gene is TRBJ2-3, the V gene TRBV11-2; D uncertain. From germline, CDR1 is SGHAT and CDR2 FQNNGV. This CDR3 spans 13 amino acids. Trimming pared 2 bases from V and 5 bases from J, leaving 8 bases between. The CDR3 sequence is CASSLSRRDTQYF. DNA for the CDR3: TGTGCCAGCAGCTTATCACGGCGAGATACGCAGTATTTT.

J is TRBJ2-6 and V is TRBV12-3 or TRBV12-4; no definite D call. Trimming took 3 bases from V and 0 from J, leaving 3 bases between them. The CDR3 runs 14 residues. In nucleotides, the CDR3 is TGTGCCAGCAGTTTCAGCTCTGGGGCCAACGTCCTGACTTTC. Its translation is CASSFSSGANVLTF.

The chain carries TRBV12-3 or TRBV12-4 and TRBJ2-3, with TRBD2 matching over 11 bases. After removal of 5 bases from V and 2 bases from J, the junction contained 6 bases not matched to a gene. The CDR3 length is 16 residues. The CDR3 DNA sequence: TGTGCCAGCAGTCAGCGACTAGCGGGGCCCACAGATACGCAGTATTTT. Translated, it gives CASSQRLAGPTDTQYF.

The CDR3 protein is CASVINRGPYNEQFF. As DNA, the CDR3 is TGTGCCAGTGTTATAAACAGGGGGCCCTACAATGAGCAGTTCTTC. This rearrangement joins TRBV19 to TRBJ2-1, with 9 bases identical to TRBD1. After removal of 8 bases from V and 2 bases from J, the junction contained 7 bases not matched to a gene. The CDR3 has 15 amino acids. Per the germline V gene, CDR1 is LNHDA and CDR2 is SQIVND (reference sequence).

This clonotype was recorded many times. J is TRBJ2-7 and V is TRBV5-1, with D perhaps TRBD1 (6 bases). Trimming removed 2 bases from V and 0 bases from J, with 12 bases in between. Germline CDR1 reads SGHRS; CDR2 reads YFSETQ. The CDR3 consists of 15 residues. CDR3 loop: CASSLWTDSSYEQYF. DNA for the CDR3: TGCGCCAGCAGCTTATGGACGGACAGCTCCTACGAGCAGTACTTC.

The chain links TRBV10-2 to TRBJ1-2, with unresolved D. This CDR3 is built from 14 residues. V was cut by 3 bases and J by 8 bases, with 16 bases left in between. Germline CDR1 and CDR2: WSHSY and SAAADI. The chain's CDR3 is CASSDSNRPWGYTF. As DNA, the CDR3 is TGCGCCAGCAGTGACAGTAACCGCCCGTGGGGCTACACCTTC.

This clonotype was counted a few times. The chain carries TRBV20-1 and TRBJ1-1; the D gene is possibly TRBD1 (6 bases). There are 15 residues in the CDR3. V lost 4 bases and J lost 2, with 17 bases in between. Germline CDR1 reads DFQATT; CDR2 reads SNEGSKA (reference sequence). Here the CDR3 reads CSAIAPGHQNTEAFF. DNA of the CDR3: TGCAGTGCTATTGCCCCGGGACATCAAAACACTGAAGCTTTCTTT.

This clonotype was seen ten or more times. The chain uses TRBV5-4 and TRBJ2-3; a possible D gene is TRBD2 (6 bases). The ends were cut back, 0 bases at V and 2 bases at J, with 10 bases in the middle. The CDR3 is 15 amino acids. In germline, CDR1 is SGHNT, CDR2 YYREEE (reference sequence). The CDR3 sequence is CASSLDGGFTDTQYF. CDR3 DNA: TGTGCCAGCAGCTTGGACGGGGGTTTCACAGATACGCAGTATTTT.

V and J are TRBV9 and TRBJ2-3; 7 bases are a match to TRBD1. J lost 4 bases, V lost 2 bases, and 4 bases had no gene match. This CDR3 spans 14 amino acids. Germline values: CDR1 SGDLS, CDR2 YYNGEE. The DNA for the CDR3 is TGTGCCAGCAGCGTCCACAGGGGCTCAGATACGCAGTATTTT. Residues: CASSVHRGSDTQYF.

This clonotype was picked up a small number of times. The chain employs TRBV4-3 and TRBJ1-2; no clear D. Trimming left V 7 bases short and J 4 bases short, with 16 bases between. There are 14 residues in the CDR3. Germline loops: CDR1 LGHNA, CDR2 YSLEER. The CDR3 DNA sequence: TGCGCCAGCACCCTAAGGGCTGGACGCTATGGCTACACCTTC. It codes for CASTLRAGRYGYTF.

The chain combines TRBV19 with TRBJ2-1; D possibly matches TRBD1 or TRBD2 (6 bases each). Germline CDR1 LNHDA, CDR2 SQIVND (reference sequence). The CDR3 has 15 amino acids. The CDR3 reads CGALPRDTLYNEQFF. As DNA, the CDR3 is TGTGGTGCACTCCCGCGGGACACACTATACAATGAGCAGTTCTTC.

The table lists this clonotype with a few counts. The V gene is TRBV5-1, the J gene TRBJ2-2, with 9 nucleotides matching TRBD1. V lost 3 bases, J lost 4 bases, and 4 bases stayed unmatched. This CDR3 is 15 amino acids long. CDR1 SGHRS and CDR2 YFSETQ come from the germline V gene. The CDR3 reads CASSSQGAVTGELFF. The CDR3 DNA is TGCGCCAGCAGCTCACAGGGGGCGGTCACCGGGGAGCTGTTTTTT.

This clonotype has just a few counts. The genes are TRBV3-1 and TRBJ1-3; D is ambiguous. This CDR3 contains 16 residues. Germline values: CDR1 LGHDT, CDR2 YNNKEL (reference sequence). Trimming pared 4 bases from V and 0 bases from J, leaving 13 bases between. DNA of the CDR3: TGTGCCAGCAGCCTGGGTTTTGGGAGCTCTGGAAACACCATATATTTT. This sequence encodes CASSLGFGSSGNTIYF.

This clonotype was found many times. This chain connects TRBV3-1 to TRBJ1-6; no clear D. Germline V CDR1 and CDR2: LGHDT, YNNKEL (reference sequence). Trimming shortened V by 1 base and J by 7 bases, and 8 bases separated the two germline ends. The CDR3 is made up of 14 amino acids. The CDR3, as DNA: TGTGCCAGCAGCCAAGTTGGATGGAATTCACCCCTCCACTTT. Translating gives CASSQVGWNSPLHF.

The genes are TRBV2 and TRBJ2-5; a possible D gene is TRBD1 (5 bases). Trimming removed 5 bases at V and 1 base at J, with 8 bases between. Germline CDR1 is SNHLY and CDR2 is FYNNEI. This CDR3 has 13 amino acids. CDR3 coding DNA: TGTGCCAGCAGTATAACAGGCCAAGAGACCCAGTACTTC. It translates to CASSITGQETQYF.

The chain has TRBV7-9 and TRBJ2-5, with D perhaps TRBD2 (5 bases). V lost 2 bases and J 2 bases, leaving 21 bases between the germline ends. The CDR3 is 18 residues long. The germline gives CDR1 SEHNR, CDR2 FQNEAQ (reference sequence). CDR3 coding DNA: TGTGCCAGCAGCTTACTCCCCCGGGCGGGCAGACGACAAGAGACCCAGTACTTC. It is translated as CASSLLPRAGRRQETQYF.

This clonotype was detected ten times or more. The rearrangement uses TRBV18 and TRBJ1-1, with 7 bases that match TRBD1. J gave up 6 bases and V 0 bases, and 7 bases lay outside the gene matches. This CDR3 spans 15 amino acids. From germline, CDR1 is KGHSH and CDR2 LQKENI. In DNA form, the CDR3 reads TGTGCCAGCTCACCACCGCACAGGGGATGGTCTGAAGCTTTCTTT. Translating gives CASSPPHRGWSEAFF.

The rearrangement uses TRBV3-1 and TRBJ2-3; D is undetermined. Germline V CDR1 and CDR2: LGHDT, YNNKEL (reference sequence). The CDR3 is 14 residues long. With 1 base removed from V and 11 bases from J, the gap between germline ends came to 16 bases. The CDR3 DNA reads TGTGCCAGCAGCCAAGTTAGTTCCTCAGCCGAGCAGTATTTT. Translating gives CASSQVSSSAEQYF.